The entry below gives a single T cell receptor (beta chain) sequence along with its context. In the source study's methods: Amplified reference gene primers provided the basis for estimating nucleated cell counts. TCRdb keeps only in-frame clones here, not all; method: immunoSEQ multiplex PCR. V, J and clone size were drawn from that table, and D and trimming were deduced from the DNA. The sample has over 30,000 clones; over 75% are singletons. V lost 7 bases, J lost 5 bases, and 7 bases stayed unmatched. This CDR3 comprises 13 residues. Germline CDR1 SQVTM, CDR2 ANQGSEA. The data were taken from a study of blood T cell repertoires in COVID-19. About the research overall: Researchers got acute and convalescent COVID-19 samples from the United States, Italy and Spain. Sample material is recorded as cDNA or gDNA derived from T cells, B-cell-depleted T cells, or PBMCs.

The sequence derives from a man aged 80 or over with active or convalescent COVID-19. This sequence joins TRBV29-1 and TRBJ1-4, with 7 bases matching TRBD1. The sample was peripheral blood. The CDR3 is CSARTGGNEKLFF. The CDR3 region has the DNA TGCAGCGCTCGGACAGGAGGGAATGAAAAACTGTTTTTT.